The entry that follows covers one T cell receptor (beta chain) sequence. No antigen is known for it. This specimen comes from a study of cytomegalovirus exposure and HLA in healthy donors. Study overall: Of 300 to 450 genotyped donors, about 80% clustered with self-reported Caucasian donors.

Regarding the study as a whole: As immune exposure information, only CMV serostatus was available.

60 Vbeta and 13 Jbeta primers were used in PCR. This table comes from immunoSEQ multiplex PCR, and its TCRdb copy is limited to in-frame clones, with some not included. The repertoire includes about 130,000 clones, over 60% of them detected once, and roughly 2.7% sits in the top ten. Trimming cost V 6 bases and J 11 bases, with 13 bases left between them. Germline CDR1 MNHEY, CDR2 SMNVEV (reference sequence). The CDR3 runs to 11 residues. For this donor, CMV serostatus was not recorded. The sequence came from a human donor in good health. J is TRBJ1-1 and V is TRBV27; D is perhaps TRBD1 (5 bases). The sequencing input was PBMCs. The CDR3 here is CASRYKKGAFF. The CDR3 DNA follows: TGTGCCAGCAGATACAAGAAGGGGGCTTTCTTT.